Sequencing of this TCR beta chain was carried out in a study of shared clonotypes between healthy human individuals. For the study at large: Sampling drew on donors who were a couple of women and a few men aged 18 to 49. Donors had three CD4 naive, three CD4 memory, two CD8 naive and one CD8 memory plate apiece.

In the case of this clone: One end of the junction does not line up with germline, which may come from a read error.

The CDR3 spans 14 residues. The germline V gene has CDR1 MNHEY and CDR2 SMNVEV (reference sequence). Each subset's genomic DNA was shared equally among a number of immunoSEQ plates. Clones were sequenced by immunoSEQ multiplex PCR, and TCRdb holds only the in-frame ones, with some missing. The sample yields 600,000 or so clones, approximately 95% seen once. Terminally differentiated effector memory CD45RA+ cells were excluded by CCR7 positive selection of CD45RO-negative cells. The TCR sequence derives from a woman aged 25 to 39 in good health. The sample was naive CD8+ T cells sorted from blood. The V and J genes are TRBV27 and TRBJ2-7; perhaps TRBD1 as D (6 bases). Here the CDR3 DNA reads TGTGCCAGCAGTTTATTGCCCCCACCGGACAGTTGGGTATTC. Its protein is CASSLLPPPDSWVF.